The 21 T cell receptor beta chains given below trace back to one sample, sequenced in a study of early T cells in non-severe SARS-CoV-2 infection. TCRdb analysed the 5' RACE reads with MiXCR anew, one entry per CDR3 protein. The table includes around 99,000 distinct CDR3 sequences, 8.5% to 14% detected once. The sequenced sample was whole blood. These receptors were obtained from an adult who was a healthcare worker with PCR-confirmed SARS-CoV-2 infection or an uninfected control (not recorded which).

This clonotype was seen at least ten times. The J gene is TRBJ2-5, the V gene TRBV6-5; D call uncertain. Trimming stripped 6 bases from V and 3 bases from J, with 11 bases between. The germline V gene encodes CDR1 MNHEY and CDR2 SVGAGI. This CDR3 contains 13 residues. The CDR3 is CASRPGPKETQYF. CDR3 DNA sequence: TGTGCCAGCAGGCCCGGACCAAAAGAGACCCAGTACTTC.

This clonotype was recorded many times. This chain uses TRBV7-2 with TRBJ2-3; a weak D match, TRBD2 (6 bases). This CDR3 is built from 16 residues. Germline values: CDR1 SGHTA, CDR2 FQGNSA. Trimming pared 5 bases from V and 0 bases from J, leaving 15 bases between. In DNA form, the CDR3 reads TGTGCCAGCAGCCTCATAGCGGTACTAAGCACAGATACGCAGTATTTT. The encoded protein is CASSLIAVLSTDTQYF.

The CDR3 nucleotides read TGTGCCAGCAGTGGACTAGCGGGAGGTCAGGATACGCAGTATTTT. As protein: CASSGLAGGQDTQYF. The chain links TRBV2 to TRBJ2-3; TRBD2 aligns across 13 bases. The CDR3 loop spans 15 amino acids. With 4 bases clipped from V and 6 bases from J, the junction kept 4 bases outside the gene matches. Germline V gene lookup returns CDR1 SNHLY and CDR2 FYNNEI.

This clonotype was seen a handful of times. V and J are TRBV28 and TRBJ2-1, with TRBD2 matching 9 bases. Germline-derived CDR1 and CDR2 are MDHEN and SYDVKM. CDR3 size: 16 residues. The V gene end was trimmed by 4 bases and the J gene end by 6 bases; junction bases not matched to a gene: 10. The CDR3 sequence: CASSSPPGLARNEQFF. The CDR3 DNA is TGTGCCAGCAGTTCTCCCCCGGGACTAGCCCGCAATGAGCAGTTCTTC.

J is TRBJ1-2 and V is TRBV29-1; D perhaps matches TRBD1 (5 bases). The CDR3 runs 11 residues. Trimming cost V 5 bases and J 6 bases, with 10 bases left between them. Germline CDR1 reads SQVTM; CDR2 reads ANQGSEA. In nucleotides, the CDR3 is TGCAGCGTTACTGGGGCGCATGGCTACACCTTC. This translates into CSVTGAHGYTF. The whole variable domain, remainder taken from reference TRBV29-1 and TRBJ1-2, is SAVISQKPSRDICQRGTSLTIQCQVDSQVTMMFWYRQQPGQSLTLIATANQGSEATYESGFVIDKFPISRPNLTFSTLTVSNMSPEDSSIYLCSVTGAHGYTFGSGTRLTVV.

This clonotype was detected many times. V gene TRBV5-6 combines with J gene TRBJ1-2, with D perhaps TRBD1 (5 bases). In germline, CDR1 is SGHDT, CDR2 YYEEEE. This CDR3 comprises 16 residues. Trimming cost V 4 bases and J 7 bases, with 23 bases left between them. CDR3 residues: CASSGTTSRTSTGYTF. CDR3 DNA sequence: TGTGCCAGCAGCGGGACTACATCCCGGACTTCGACTGGCTACACCTTC.

The sample holds a few counts of this clonotype. The V call is TRBV18, the J call TRBJ2-7; no clear D gene. Trimming removed 6 bases from V and 7 bases from J, with 13 bases in between. Per the germline V gene, CDR1 is KGHSH and CDR2 is LQKENI. This CDR3 comprises 12 residues. This CDR3 reads CASSITIEEQYF. The CDR3 DNA reads as TGTGCCAGCTCCATCACCATTGAAGAGCAGTACTTC.

This clonotype was recorded at least ten times. The gene calls are TRBV20-1 and TRBJ2-1, with TRBD2 matching over 11 bases. Trimming cost V 2 bases and J 7 bases; bases outside gene matches: 10. The CDR3 covers 16 residues. Looked up from germline, CDR1 is DFQATT and CDR2 is SNEGSKA (reference sequence). The CDR3, as DNA: TGCAGTGCTAGACGCTTAGCGGGAGGGATTGGGAATGAGCAGTTCTTC. Encoded protein: CSARRLAGGIGNEQFF.

This clonotype showed up just a few times. The DNA for the CDR3 is TGCAGTGCCAGACGCTCAGCGGGAGCAGATACGCAGTATTTT. It yields the protein CSARRSAGADTQYF. The chain employs TRBV20-1 and TRBJ2-3; 8 nucleotides agree with TRBD2. Germline trimming cut 6 bases from V and 4 bases from J; bases unmatched to any gene: 9. CDR1 DFQATT and CDR2 SNEGSKA come from the germline V gene (reference sequence). The CDR3 consists of 14 residues.

This clonotype has just a few counts. In DNA form, the CDR3 reads TGCGCCAGCAGCCAAGATTGGCAGGCCGGCTATGGCTACACCTTC. It specifies CASSQDWQAGYGYTF. V gene TRBV4-1 combines with J gene TRBJ1-2; D unclear. V dropped 0 bases and J dropped 4 bases, with 12 bases sitting between them. CDR3 length: 15 amino acids. Germline V lookup: CDR1 MGHRA, CDR2 YSYEKL.

V usage is TRBV20-1 and J usage is TRBJ2-2, with D possibly TRBD2 on 5 matching bases. The CDR3 is made up of 14 amino acids. Germline CDR1 is DFQATT and CDR2 is SNEGSKA (reference sequence). V was trimmed by 3 bases and J by 4 bases, leaving 12 bases between them. This chain's CDR3 is CSARASFGTGELFF. CDR3 in DNA: TGCAGTGCTAGGGCTAGCTTCGGCACCGGGGAGCTGTTTTTT.

This clonotype was counted ten times or more. The CDR3 DNA reads as TGTGCCAGCAGCTTGGGGCCCGTCGGGAGGCCTAATGAAAAACTGTTTTTT. It translates to CASSLGPVGRPNEKLFF. The rearrangement links TRBV5-6 to TRBJ1-4, with D hard to call. This CDR3 comprises 17 residues. Trimming shortened V by 0 bases and J by 3 bases, and 15 bases separated the two germline ends. The germline gives CDR1 SGHDT, CDR2 YYEEEE.

This chain links TRBV7-9 with TRBJ1-5; no firm D call. The germline V and J ends were trimmed by 2 bases and 8 bases, with 10 bases remaining between them. The CDR3 is 13 residues long. The germline gives CDR1 SEHNR, CDR2 FQNEAQ (reference sequence). The CDR3 DNA is TGTGCCAGCAGCTTAAATCTTGCGGAGCCCCAGCATTTT. It specifies CASSLNLAEPQHF.

The chain recombines TRBV7-2 with TRBJ2-7; 7 bases fit TRBD1. Germline CDR1 SGHTA, CDR2 FQGNSA. V was clipped by 6 bases and J by 4 bases; unmatched bases: 6. This CDR3 is 13 amino acids long. The CDR3 nucleotides read TGTGCCAGCAGACCAGGGACAGCTTACGAGCAGTACTTC. Its translation: CASRPGTAYEQYF.

This clonotype appeared many times. The chain uses TRBV19 and TRBJ1-5; 7 nucleotides agree with TRBD1. CDR3 length: 13 amino acids. V lost 9 bases to trimming and J lost 7 bases; unmatched junction nucleotides: 9. CDR1 is LNHDA and CDR2 is SQIVND in the germline V gene (reference sequence). The CDR3 sequence: CASVRDRGQPQHF. CDR3 in DNA: TGTGCCAGCGTCCGGGACAGAGGCCAGCCCCAGCATTTT. Combining the CDR3 with reference TRBV19 and TRBJ1-5 gives the whole variable domain DGGITQSPKYLFRKEGQNVTLSCEQNLNHDAMYWYRQDPGQGLRLIYYSQIVNDFQKGDIAEGYSVSREKKESFPLTVTSAQKNPTAFYLCASVRDRGQPQHFGDGTRLSIL.

At least ten counts were recorded for this clonotype. V gene TRBV12-3 or TRBV12-4 combines with J gene TRBJ2-7, with D unclear. The V end was cut by 2 bases, the J end by 5 bases, with 13 bases between. This CDR3 spans 14 amino acids. CDR3 sequence (DNA): TGTGCCAGCAGTTTACCTCAGCAGCTCCACGAGCAGTACTTC. Protein sequence: CASSLPQQLHEQYF.

This clonotype has more than one count but fewer than ten. The V call is TRBV7-9, the J call TRBJ2-7; D possibly corresponds to TRBD1 (6 bases). Germline assignment: CDR1 SEHNR and CDR2 FQNEAQ (reference sequence). Trimming left V 5 bases short and J 5 bases short, with 16 bases between. This CDR3 spans 14 amino acids. CDR3 nucleotides: TGTGCCAGCAGCCATAAACAGGGTTTCAACGAGCAGTACTTC. Protein sequence: CASSHKQGFNEQYF. Drawing the rest from reference TRBV7-9 and TRBJ2-7, the complete variable domain is DTGVSQNPRHKITKRGQNVTFRCDPISEHNRLYWYRQTLGQGPEFLTYFQNEAQLEKSRLLSDRFSAERPKGSFSTLEIQRTEQGDSAMYLCASSHKQGFNEQYFGPGTRLTVT.

The J gene is TRBJ2-7, the V gene TRBV4-1; TRBD2 matches 10 bases. Germline CDR1 MGHRA, CDR2 YSYEKL. The CDR3 sequence is 15 residues long. V lost 6 bases, J lost 2 bases, and 7 bases stayed unmatched. The CDR3 DNA reads TGCGCCAGCAGGGTGAGAGCGGGAGGGCCCTACGAGCAGTACTTC. Protein product: CASRVRAGGPYEQYF.

This clonotype was found many times. The rearrangement uses TRBV7-2 and TRBJ2-4; D unresolved. CDR3 length equals 14 residues. CDR1 and CDR2 from the germline V gene are SGHTA and FQGNSA. The V end was cut by 5 bases, the J end by 0 bases, with 8 bases between. For the CDR3, the DNA is TGTGCCAGCAGCCTTCCGGGAGCCAAAAACATTCAGTACTTC. This sequence encodes CASSLPGAKNIQYF.

This clonotype was counted only a few times. The rearrangement joins TRBV28 to TRBJ2-3; 7 bases align to TRBD2. The germline V gene has CDR1 MDHEN and CDR2 SYDVKM. The CDR3 has 16 amino acids. The junction had 8 bases not matched to a gene; V was cut back by 5 bases and J by 0 bases. The CDR3 DNA reads TGTGCCAGCAGTCAGAGACGGGGGGTTAGCACAGATACGCAGTATTTT. Translating it yields CASSQRRGVSTDTQYF.

At least ten counts were recorded for this clonotype. The gene calls are TRBV5-1 and TRBJ1-1; D possibly corresponds to TRBD1 (5 bases). Germline loops: CDR1 SGHRS, CDR2 YFSETQ. The CDR3 spans 14 residues. Between the trimmed V and J ends, which lost 4 bases and 7 bases, there was a span of 17 bases. The CDR3: CASSLRHGASEAFF. CDR3 coding DNA: TGCGCCAGCAGCCTACGACATGGGGCCAGTGAAGCTTTCTTT.